The clone carrying this TCR beta chain was picked up a small number of times. Time point described: pre-sensitization, week 0. Treatment indicated: therapeutic diphenylcyclopropenone sensitization with weekly scalp DPC. The data belong to a study of human T cells and chemical hapten exposure. The germline gives CDR1 DFQATT, CDR2 SNEGSKA (reference sequence). CDR3 length: 16 residues. After removal of 5 bases from V and 0 bases from J, the junction contained 6 bases not matched to a gene. Original processing methods: The median was around 91,000 TCRs per sample, ranging roughly 20,000 to 690,600. Each CDR3 protein gets one entry after TCRdb re-called the RACE reads with MiXCR. The V and J calls here are based on TCRdb, not the publication. The data contain about 40,000 distinct CDR3 sequences, about 10% of them seen just once; the ten biggest clones take up about 6%.

The gene calls are TRBV20-1 and TRBJ2-3; 12 nucleotides match TRBD2. The sequence derives from a man aged 25 to 40 with alopecia areata. Some clones in this sample may be carry-over from other donors' samples. Specimen: whole blood, collected in connection with sensitization to the hapten diphenylcyclopropenone (DPC). This CDR3 reads CSAWGLAGTSTDTQYF. The CDR3 DNA is TGCAGTGCTTGGGGACTAGCGGGCACGAGCACAGATACGCAGTATTTT.